This T cell receptor beta chain came from a study of CD8+ T cells in alopecia areata. Investigators isolated RNA and reverse transcribed it into cDNA to act as the sequencing template. Clones were sequenced by immunoSEQ multiplex PCR, and TCRdb holds only the in-frame ones, with some missing. The repertoire includes 95,000 to 120,000 clones, roughly 59% of them detected once, and under 25% sits in the top ten. Study-level points and caveats: Normal scalp had lower clonality than lesional scalp, with alopecia totalis/universalis lesions showing this most strongly.

Notes on this clone: Its antigen remains unknown.

V was pared by 0 bases and J by 0 bases, with 15 bases between. Germline CDR1 is KGHSH and CDR2 is LQKENI. CDR3 length: 18 residues. The TCR sequence derives from a human donor in good health. The V and J genes are TRBV18 and TRBJ1-3; D ambiguous. The sample consisted of CD8+ T cells sorted from blood. The CDR3 bases are TGTGCCAGCTCACCACCGGTTTTAGTAAGGCCCTCTGGAAACACCATATATTTT. The encoded protein is CASSPPVLVRPSGNTIYF.